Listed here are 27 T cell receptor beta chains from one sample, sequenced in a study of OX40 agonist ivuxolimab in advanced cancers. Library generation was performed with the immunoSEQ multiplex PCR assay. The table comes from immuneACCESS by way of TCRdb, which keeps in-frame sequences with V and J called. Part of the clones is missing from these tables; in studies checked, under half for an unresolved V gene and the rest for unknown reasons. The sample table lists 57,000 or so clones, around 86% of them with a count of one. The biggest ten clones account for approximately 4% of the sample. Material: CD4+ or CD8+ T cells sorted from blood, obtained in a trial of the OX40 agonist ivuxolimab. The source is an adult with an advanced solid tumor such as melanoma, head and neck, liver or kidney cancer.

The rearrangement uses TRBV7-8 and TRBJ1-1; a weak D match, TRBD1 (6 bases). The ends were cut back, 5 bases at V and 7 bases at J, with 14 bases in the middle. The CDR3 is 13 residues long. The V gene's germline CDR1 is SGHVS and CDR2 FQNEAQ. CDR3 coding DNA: TGTGCCAGCAGCCCCCAGATCAGGGGTGAAGCTTTCTTT. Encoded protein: CASSPQIRGEAFF.

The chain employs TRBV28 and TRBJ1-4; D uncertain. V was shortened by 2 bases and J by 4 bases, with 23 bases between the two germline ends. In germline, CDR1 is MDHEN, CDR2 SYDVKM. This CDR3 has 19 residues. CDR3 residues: CASSLERQIPPAFNEKLFF. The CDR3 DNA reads TGTGCCAGCAGTTTAGAGCGGCAGATTCCCCCAGCTTTTAATGAAAAACTGTTTTTT.

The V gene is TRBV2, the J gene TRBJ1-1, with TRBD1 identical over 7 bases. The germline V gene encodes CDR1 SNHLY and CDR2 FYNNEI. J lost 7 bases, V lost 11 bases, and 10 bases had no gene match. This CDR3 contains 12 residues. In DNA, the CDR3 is TGTGCCCGACGGGGGGGACAGATTGAAGCTTTCTTT. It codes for CARRGGQIEAFF.

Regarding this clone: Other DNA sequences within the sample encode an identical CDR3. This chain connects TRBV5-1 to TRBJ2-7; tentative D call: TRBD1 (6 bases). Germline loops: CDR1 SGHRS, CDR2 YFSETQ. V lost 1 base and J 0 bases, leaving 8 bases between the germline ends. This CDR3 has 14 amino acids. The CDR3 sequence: CASSLQGISYEQYF. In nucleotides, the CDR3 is TGCGCCAGCAGCTTGCAGGGGATCTCCTACGAGCAGTACTTC.

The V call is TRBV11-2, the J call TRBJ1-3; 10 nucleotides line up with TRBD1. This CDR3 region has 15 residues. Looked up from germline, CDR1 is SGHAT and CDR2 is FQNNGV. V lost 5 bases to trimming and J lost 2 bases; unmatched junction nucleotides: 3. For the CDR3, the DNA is TGTGCCAGCAGCCGAGGGACAGGGGCTGGAAACACCATATATTTT. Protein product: CASSRGTGAGNTIYF.

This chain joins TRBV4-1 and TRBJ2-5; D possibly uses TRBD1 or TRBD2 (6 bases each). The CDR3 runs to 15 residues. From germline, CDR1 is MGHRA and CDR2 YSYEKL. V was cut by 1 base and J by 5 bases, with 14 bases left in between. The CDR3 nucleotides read TGCGCCAGCAGCCAAGTAGGGGGGCGCTTGGAGACCCAGTACTTC. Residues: CASSQVGGRLETQYF.

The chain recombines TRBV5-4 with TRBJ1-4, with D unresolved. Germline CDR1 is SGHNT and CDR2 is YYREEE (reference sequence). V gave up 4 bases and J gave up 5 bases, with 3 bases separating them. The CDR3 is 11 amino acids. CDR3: CASSQNEKLFF. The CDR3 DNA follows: TGTGCCAGCAGCCAAAATGAAAAACTGTTTTTT.

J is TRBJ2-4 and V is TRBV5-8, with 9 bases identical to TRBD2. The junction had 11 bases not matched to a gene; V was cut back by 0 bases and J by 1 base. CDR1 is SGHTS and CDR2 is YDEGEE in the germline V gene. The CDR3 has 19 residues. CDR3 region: CASSLDSGGGAKAKNIQYF. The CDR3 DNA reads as TGTGCCAGCAGCTTGGATTCTGGCGGGGGGGCCAAGGCCAAAAACATTCAGTACTTC.

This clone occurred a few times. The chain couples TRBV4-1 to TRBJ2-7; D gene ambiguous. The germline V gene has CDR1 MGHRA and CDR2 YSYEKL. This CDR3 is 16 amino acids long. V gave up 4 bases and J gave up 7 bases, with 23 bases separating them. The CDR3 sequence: CASSRQVAERSGEQYF. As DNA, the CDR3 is TGCGCCAGCAGCCGCCAAGTGGCAGAACGGTCAGGAGAGCAGTACTTC.

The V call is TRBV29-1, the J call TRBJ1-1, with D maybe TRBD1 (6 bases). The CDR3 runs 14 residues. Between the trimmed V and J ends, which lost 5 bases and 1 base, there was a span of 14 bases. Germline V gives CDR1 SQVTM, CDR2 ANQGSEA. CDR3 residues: CSVNFGQKNTEAFF. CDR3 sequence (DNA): TGCAGCGTTAACTTTGGACAGAAGAACACTGAAGCTTTCTTT.

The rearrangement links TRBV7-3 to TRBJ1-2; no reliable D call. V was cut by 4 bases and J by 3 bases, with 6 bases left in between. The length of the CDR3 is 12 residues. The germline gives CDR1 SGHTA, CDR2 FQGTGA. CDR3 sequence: CASSSSDYGYTF. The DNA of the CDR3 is TGTGCCAGCAGCTCTTCTGACTATGGCTACACCTTC. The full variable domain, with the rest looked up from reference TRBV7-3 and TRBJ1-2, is GAGVSQTPSNKVTEKGKYVELRCDPISGHTALYWYRQSLGQGPEFLIYFQGTGAADDSGLPNDRFFAVRPEGSVSTLKIQRTERGDSAVYLCASSSSDYGYTFGSGTRLTVV.

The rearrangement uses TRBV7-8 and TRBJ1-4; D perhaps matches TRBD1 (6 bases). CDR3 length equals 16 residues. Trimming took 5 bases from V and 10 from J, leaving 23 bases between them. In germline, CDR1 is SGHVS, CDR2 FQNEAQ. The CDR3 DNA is TGTGCCAGCAGCCCCCTCACAGGGAGAGGAGAGGGAAAACTGTTTTTT. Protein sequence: CASSPLTGRGEGKLFF. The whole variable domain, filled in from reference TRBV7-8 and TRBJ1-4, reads GAGVSQSPRYKVAKRGQDVALRCDPISGHVSLFWYQQALGQGPEFLTYFQNEAQLDKSGLPSDRFFAERPEGSVSTLKIQRTQQEDSAVYLCASSPLTGRGEGKLFFGSGTQLSVL.

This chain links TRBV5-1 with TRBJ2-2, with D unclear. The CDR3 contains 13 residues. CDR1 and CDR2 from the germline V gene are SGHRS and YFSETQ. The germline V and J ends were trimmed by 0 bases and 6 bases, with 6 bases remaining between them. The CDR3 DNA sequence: TGCGCCAGCAGCTTGGCGGCATCCGGGGAGCTGTTTTTT. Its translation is CASSLAASGELFF.

In DNA form, the CDR3 reads TGTGCCAGCAGTTACGGGGAAGGTAATTCACCCCTCCACTTT. Protein sequence: CASSYGEGNSPLHF. The chain links TRBV6-5 to TRBJ1-6; no clear D gene. Trimming took off 2 bases at V and 6 bases at J, with 8 bases between the two ends. The CDR3 totals 14 residues. CDR1 and CDR2 (germline): MNHEY, SVGAGI.

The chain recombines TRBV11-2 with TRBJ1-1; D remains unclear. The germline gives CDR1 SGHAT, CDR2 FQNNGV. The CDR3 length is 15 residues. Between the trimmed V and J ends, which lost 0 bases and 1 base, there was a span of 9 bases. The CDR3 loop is CASSLDPGGNTEAFF. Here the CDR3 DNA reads TGTGCCAGCAGCTTAGATCCGGGAGGGAACACTGAAGCTTTCTTT.

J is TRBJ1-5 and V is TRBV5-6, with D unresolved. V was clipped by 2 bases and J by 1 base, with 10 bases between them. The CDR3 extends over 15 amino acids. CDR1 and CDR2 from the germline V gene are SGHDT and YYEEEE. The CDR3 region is CASSFNKLSNQPQHF. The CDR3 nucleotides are TGTGCCAGCAGCTTTAACAAATTAAGCAATCAGCCCCAGCATTTT.

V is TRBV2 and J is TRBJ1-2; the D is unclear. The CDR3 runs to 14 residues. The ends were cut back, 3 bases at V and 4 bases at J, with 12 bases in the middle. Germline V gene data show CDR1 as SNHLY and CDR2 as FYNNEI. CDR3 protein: CASSDGSLIYGYTF. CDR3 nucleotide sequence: TGTGCCAGCAGTGACGGCAGCTTAATCTATGGCTACACCTTC.

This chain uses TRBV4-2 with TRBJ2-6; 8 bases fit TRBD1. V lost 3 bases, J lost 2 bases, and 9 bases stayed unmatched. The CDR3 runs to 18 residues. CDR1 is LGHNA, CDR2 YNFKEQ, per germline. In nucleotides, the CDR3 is TGTGCCAGCAGCCAGGGGGACAGGATGGGCCCTGGGGCCAACGTCCTGACTTTC. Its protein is CASSQGDRMGPGANVLTF.

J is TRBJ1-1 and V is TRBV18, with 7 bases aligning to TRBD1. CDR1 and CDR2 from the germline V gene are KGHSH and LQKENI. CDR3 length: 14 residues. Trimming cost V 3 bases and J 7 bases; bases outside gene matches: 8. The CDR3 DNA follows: TGTGCCAGCTCACCGACTACAGGGGCGTTTGAAGCTTTCTTT. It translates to CASSPTTGAFEAFF.

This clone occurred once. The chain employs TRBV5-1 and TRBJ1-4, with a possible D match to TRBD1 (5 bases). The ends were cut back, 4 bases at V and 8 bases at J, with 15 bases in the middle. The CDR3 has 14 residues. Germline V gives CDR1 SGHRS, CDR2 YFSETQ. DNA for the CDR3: TGCGCCAGCAGCCTAGGGACCGTAGAGGAAAAACTGTTTTTT. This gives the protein CASSLGTVEEKLFF.

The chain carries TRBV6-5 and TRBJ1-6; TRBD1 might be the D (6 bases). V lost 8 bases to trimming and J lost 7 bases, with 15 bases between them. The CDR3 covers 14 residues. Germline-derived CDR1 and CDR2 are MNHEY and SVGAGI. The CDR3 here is CASSGGAGNSPLHF. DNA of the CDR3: TGTGCCAGCTCGGGGGGCGCAGGAAATTCACCCCTCCACTTT.

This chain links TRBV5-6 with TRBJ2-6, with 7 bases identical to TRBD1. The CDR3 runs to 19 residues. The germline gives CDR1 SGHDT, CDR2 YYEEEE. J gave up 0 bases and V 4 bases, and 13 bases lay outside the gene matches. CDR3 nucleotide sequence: TGTGCCAGCAGCCCTAATTTTGGACAGGCAGACTCTGGGGCCAACGTCCTGACTTTC. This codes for CASSPNFGQADSGANVLTF.

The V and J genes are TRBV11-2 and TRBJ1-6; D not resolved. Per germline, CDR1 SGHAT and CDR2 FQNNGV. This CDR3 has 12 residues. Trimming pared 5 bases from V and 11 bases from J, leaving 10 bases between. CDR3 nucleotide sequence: TGTGCCAGCAGCCCTGACACCCCACCCCTCCACTTT. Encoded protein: CASSPDTPPLHF.

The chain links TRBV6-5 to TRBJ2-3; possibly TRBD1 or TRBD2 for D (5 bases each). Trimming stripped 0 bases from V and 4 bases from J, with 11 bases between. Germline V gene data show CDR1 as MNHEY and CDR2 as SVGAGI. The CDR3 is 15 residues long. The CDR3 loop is CASSYSGATADTQYF. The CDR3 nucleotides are TGTGCCAGCAGTTACTCCGGGGCCACGGCAGATACGCAGTATTTT.

Here the CDR3 reads CASSVSRTGFNYGYTF. CDR3 coding DNA: TGCGCCAGCAGCGTATCCCGGACAGGGTTCAACTATGGCTACACCTTC. The rearrangement joins TRBV5-1 to TRBJ1-2; 8 bases map to TRBD1. Germline V gene sequence: CDR1 SGHRS, CDR2 YFSETQ. V lost 4 bases, J lost 2 bases, and 10 bases stayed unmatched. The CDR3 contains 16 residues.

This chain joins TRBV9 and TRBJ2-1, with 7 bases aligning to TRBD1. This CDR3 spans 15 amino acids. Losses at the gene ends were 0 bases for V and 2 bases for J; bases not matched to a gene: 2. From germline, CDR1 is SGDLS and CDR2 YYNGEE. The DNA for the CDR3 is TGTGCCAGCAGCGTAGGCCAGGGGGCCTACAATGAGCAGTTCTTC. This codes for CASSVGQGAYNEQFF.

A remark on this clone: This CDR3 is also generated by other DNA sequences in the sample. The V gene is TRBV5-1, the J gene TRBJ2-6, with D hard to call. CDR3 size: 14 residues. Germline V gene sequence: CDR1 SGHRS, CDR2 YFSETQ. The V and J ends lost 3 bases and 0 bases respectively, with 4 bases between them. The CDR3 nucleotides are TGCGCCAGCAGCTCCAACTCTGGGGCCAACGTCCTGACTTTC. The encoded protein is CASSSNSGANVLTF. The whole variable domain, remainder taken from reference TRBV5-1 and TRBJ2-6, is KAGVTQTPRYLIKTRGQQVTLSCSPISGHRSVSWYQQTPGQGLQFLFEYFSETQRNKGNFPGRFSGRQFSNSRSEMNVSTLELGDSALYLCASSSNSGANVLTFGAGSRLTVL.